These T cell receptor beta chains were read from a single sample in a study of cytomegalovirus exposure and HLA in healthy donors. TCRdb keeps only in-frame clones here, not all; method: immunoSEQ multiplex PCR. The sample holds more than 85,000 clones, 79% seen once. The specimen sequenced was PBMCs. Receptors were obtained from a male donor in good health and CMV-seropositive. CDR3s include the opening cysteine and the closing phenylalanine or tryptophan. The order of the fields is V gene, J gene, D gene, clone size, CDR3 protein, CDR3 DNA. D genes are given only for firm matches. Rows may omit the clone size; those that give it use once, few, many or a size class.

TRBV5-1	TRBJ2-2	TRBD2	-	CASSFAGGNTGELFF	TGCGCCAGCAGCTTCGCGGGGGGAAACACCGGGGAGCTGTTTTTT
TRBV7-2	TRBJ2-7	-	-	CASSLSHEQYF	TGTGCCAGCAGCCTGAGCCACGAGCAGTACTTC
TRBV18	TRBJ1-2	-	-	CASSPEGSYGYTF	TGTGCCAGCTCACCAGAGGGTTCCTATGGCTACACCTTC
TRBV19	TRBJ1-2	-	-	CASRGGVLDGYTF	TGTGCCAGTAGGGGAGGGGTCTTGGATGGCTACACCTTC
TRBV5-1	TRBJ1-1	-	-	CASSLEANTEAFF	TGCGCCAGCAGCTTGGAAGCTAACACTGAAGCTTTCTTT
TRBV7-2	TRBJ1-2	TRBD1	once	CASTSGTDFGYTF	TGTGCCAGCACCTCGGGGACAGACTTTGGCTACACCTTC
TRBV7-2	TRBJ2-1	TRBD2	-	CASSLGGDEQFF	TGTGCCAGCAGCCTCGGGGGGGATGAGCAGTTCTTC
TRBV30	TRBJ1-5	-	-	CAWSTGTSNQPQHF	TGTGCCTGGAGTACAGGGACGAGCAATCAGCCCCAGCATTTT
TRBV5-1	TRBJ1-2	TRBD1	-	CASSVGQGASGYTF	TGCGCCAGCAGCGTCGGACAGGGGGCTAGTGGCTACACCTTC
TRBV6-6	TRBJ1-5	TRBD1	-	CASRGQGMRNQPQHF	TGTGCCAGCAGGGGACAGGGGATGCGCAATCAGCCCCAGCATTTT
TRBV19	TRBJ1-1	TRBD1	-	CASSDRVAEAFF	TGTGCCAGTAGCGACAGGGTCGCTGAAGCTTTCTTT